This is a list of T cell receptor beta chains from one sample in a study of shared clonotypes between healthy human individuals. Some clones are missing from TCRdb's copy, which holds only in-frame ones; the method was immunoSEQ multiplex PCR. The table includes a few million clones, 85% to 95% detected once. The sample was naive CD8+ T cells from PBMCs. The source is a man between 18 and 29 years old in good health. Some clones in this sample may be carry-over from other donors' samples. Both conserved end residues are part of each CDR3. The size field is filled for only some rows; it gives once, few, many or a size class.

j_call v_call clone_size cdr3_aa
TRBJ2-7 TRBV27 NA CASGLGQIGQYF
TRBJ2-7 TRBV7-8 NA CASSPRSGRGYEQYF
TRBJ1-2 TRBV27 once CASSFLDSKGSNYGYTF
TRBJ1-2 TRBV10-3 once CAISSGGGYTF
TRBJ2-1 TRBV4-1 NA CASSLTPGTGTIEQFF
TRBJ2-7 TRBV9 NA CASSVGASGATYEQYF
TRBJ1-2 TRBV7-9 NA CASSPDGGSGEWGYTF
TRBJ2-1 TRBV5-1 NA CASSLGNPGLAGGYEQFF
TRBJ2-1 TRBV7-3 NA CASRSGLVSYNEQFF
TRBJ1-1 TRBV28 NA CASSLGQGGTEAFF
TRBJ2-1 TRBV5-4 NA CASSDADRENEQFF
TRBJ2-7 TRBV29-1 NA CSVEFGSSYEQYF
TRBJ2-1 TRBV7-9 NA CASSLIHNEQFF
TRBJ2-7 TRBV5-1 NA CASSSGRDSYEQYF
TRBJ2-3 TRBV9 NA CASGSRRTPSSVDTQYF
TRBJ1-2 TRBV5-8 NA CAAGGARGYTF
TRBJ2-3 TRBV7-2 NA CASSSRGAGTDTQYF
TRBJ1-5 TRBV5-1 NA CASSFTGGGDPQHF
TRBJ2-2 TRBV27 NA CASSLGHTGTMFAGELFF
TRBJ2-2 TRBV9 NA CASSVGDTSGELFF
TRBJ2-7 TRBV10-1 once CASSESIGPMSYEQYF
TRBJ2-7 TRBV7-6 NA CASRTGTSYEQYF
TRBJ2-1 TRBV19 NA CASSIGGRVYNEQFF
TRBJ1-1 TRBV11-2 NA CASSLVRQGVENTEAFF
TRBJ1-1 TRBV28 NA CASSFVRGRENTEAFF
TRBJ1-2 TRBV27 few CASSPRGPTYGYTF
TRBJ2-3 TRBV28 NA CASSLGPEGADTQYF